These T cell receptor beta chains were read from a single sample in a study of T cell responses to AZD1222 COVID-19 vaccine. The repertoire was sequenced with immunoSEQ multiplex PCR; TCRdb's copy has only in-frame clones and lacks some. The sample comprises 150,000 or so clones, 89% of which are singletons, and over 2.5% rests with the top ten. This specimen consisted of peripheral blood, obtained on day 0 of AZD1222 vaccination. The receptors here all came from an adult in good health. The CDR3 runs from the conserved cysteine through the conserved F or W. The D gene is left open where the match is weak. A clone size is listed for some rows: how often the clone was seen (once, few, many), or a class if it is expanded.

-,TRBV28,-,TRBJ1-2,CASSSNGYTF,TGTGCCAGCAGTTCAAATGGCTACACCTTC
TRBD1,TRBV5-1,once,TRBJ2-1,CASSLAAGGRYNEQFF,TGCGCCAGCAGCTTGGCCGCAGGGGGACGCTACAATGAGCAGTTCTTC
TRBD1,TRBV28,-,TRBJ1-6,CASRGQGAPNNSPLHF,TGTGCCAGCAGGGGACAGGGGGCCCCAAATAATTCACCCCTCCACTTT
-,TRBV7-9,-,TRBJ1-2,CASSLAEGWRHGYTF,TGTGCCAGCAGCTTAGCAGAGGGGTGGAGGCATGGCTACACCTTC
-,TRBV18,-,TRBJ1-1,CASSVRANTEAFF,TGTGCCAGCTCCGTTAGGGCCAACACTGAAGCTTTCTTT
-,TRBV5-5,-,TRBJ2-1,CASSLTPTRRDEQFF,TGTGCCAGCAGCTTGACACCTACAAGAAGGGATGAGCAGTTCTTC
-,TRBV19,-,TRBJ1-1,CASSIATGTTEAFF,TGTGCCAGTAGTATAGCCACCGGGACTACTGAAGCTTTCTTT
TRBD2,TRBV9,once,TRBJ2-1,CASSRLLAGGSYNEQFF,TGTGCCAGCAGCCGCCTACTAGCGGGAGGGTCCTACAATGAGCAGTTCTTC
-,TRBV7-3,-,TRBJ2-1,CASSLRGGASSYNEQFF,TGTGCCAGCAGCTTAAGGGGCGGGGCAAGCTCCTACAATGAGCAGTTCTTC
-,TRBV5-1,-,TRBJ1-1,CASSAHEGMGTEAFF,TGCGCCAGCAGCGCCCACGAGGGTATGGGGACTGAAGCTTTCTTT
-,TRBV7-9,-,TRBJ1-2,CASSLAYRDANGYTF,TGTGCCAGCAGCTTAGCCTACCGGGACGCAAATGGCTACACCTTC
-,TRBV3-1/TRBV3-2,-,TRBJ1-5,CASSQADSNQPQHF,TGTGCCAGCAGCCAAGCGGACAGTAATCAGCCCCAGCATTTT
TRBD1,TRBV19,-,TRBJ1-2,CASSIAHRGNYGYTF,TGTGCCAGTAGTATAGCCCACAGGGGTAACTATGGCTACACCTTC
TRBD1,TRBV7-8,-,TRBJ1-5,CASSLGPGQGKNQPQHF,TGTGCCAGCAGCTTAGGACCGGGACAGGGGAAGAATCAGCCCCAGCATTTT
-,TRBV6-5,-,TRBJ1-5,CASSYSWTTQPQHF,TGTGCCAGCAGTTACTCGTGGACGACTCAGCCCCAGCATTTT
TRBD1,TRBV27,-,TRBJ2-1,CASSLWGQGEDEQFF,TGTGCCAGCAGTTTATGGGGACAGGGGGAAGATGAGCAGTTCTTC
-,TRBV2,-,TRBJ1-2,CASSEFQGHGGYTF,TGTGCCAGCAGTGAATTCCAGGGGCATGGGGGCTACACCTTC
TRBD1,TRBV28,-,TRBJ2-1,CASTDPGQGLNEQFF,TGTGCCAGCACTGATCCGGGACAGGGACTCAATGAGCAGTTCTTC
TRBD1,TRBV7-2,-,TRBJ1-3,CASSYRGVSGNTIYF,TGTGCCAGCAGCTACAGGGGGGTCTCTGGAAACACCATATATTTT
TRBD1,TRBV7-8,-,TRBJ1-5,CASSLGRDRGNQPQHF,TGTGCCAGCAGCTTGGGCCGGGACAGGGGCAATCAGCCCCAGCATTTT
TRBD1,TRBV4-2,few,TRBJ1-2,CASSQDDGGQGGRGYTF,TGTGCCAGCAGCCAAGACGACGGAGGACAGGGGGGACGAGGCTACACCTTC
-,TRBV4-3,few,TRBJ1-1,CASSQVYGAGNTEAFF,TGCGCCAGCAGCCAAGTCTACGGGGCGGGGAACACTGAAGCTTTCTTT
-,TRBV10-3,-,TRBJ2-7,CAISESNSYEQYF,TGTGCCATCAGTGAGTCGAACAGCTACGAGCAGTACTTC
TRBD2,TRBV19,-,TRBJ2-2,CATRASGSPGELFF,TGTGCCACAAGGGCTAGCGGGAGCCCCGGGGAGCTGTTTTTT
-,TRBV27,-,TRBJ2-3,CASSPTLGVGTDTQYF,TGTGCCAGCAGCCCTACGTTGGGTGTTGGCACAGATACGCAGTATTTT
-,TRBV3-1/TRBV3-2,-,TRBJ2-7,CASSQYWGEQYF,TGTGCCAGCAGCCAATATTGGGGCGAGCAGTACTTC
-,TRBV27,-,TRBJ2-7,CASSLFGGQTYEQYF,TGTGCCAGCAGTTTATTTGGCGGGCAAACCTACGAGCAGTACTTC
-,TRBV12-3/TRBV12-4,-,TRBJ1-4,CASSHRDGPKLFF,TGTGCCAGCAGTCATCGGGACGGACCCAAACTGTTTTTT
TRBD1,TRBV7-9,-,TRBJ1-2,CASSSSTGNYGYTF,TGTGCCAGCAGCTCCTCGACAGGGAACTATGGCTACACCTTC